This TCR beta chain was documented in a study of chemoradiotherapy in HPV16-positive cancers. Clones were sequenced by immunoSEQ multiplex PCR, and TCRdb holds only the in-frame ones, with some missing. The data hold 25,000 to 30,000 clones, with roughly 92% observed a single time. Sequencing used blood, obtained from a patient who underwent chemoradiotherapy. The receptor's source is a human donor with HPV-associated anogenital cancer.

CDR3 sequence: CASSPAGYYGYTF. In DNA, the CDR3 is TGTGCCAGCAGTCCCGCGGGGTACTATGGCTACACCTTC. The J gene is TRBJ1-2, the V gene TRBV25-1; D remains unclear. Trimming cost V 5 bases and J 3 bases, with 10 bases left between them. Per the germline V gene, CDR1 is MGHDK and CDR2 is SYGVNS. The CDR3 consists of 13 residues.